Listed here are 16 T cell receptor beta chains from one sample, sequenced in a study of control samples from healthy donors and cancer patients (dated by TCRdb to 2020 to 2022). Receptors were amplified or captured by the immunoSEQ multiplex PCR assay. TCRdb holds this immuneACCESS table with in-frame rearrangements only. Some clones are missing; in checked studies, unresolved V genes explain under half, and the rest has no known cause. The sample table shows about 100,000 clones, and approximately 84% are seen once. The top ten hold 5% to 8.5% of the sample. Sequenced: blood. The receptors originated from a man aged 18 to 29 in good health.

The rearrangement uses TRBV4-1 and TRBJ2-1; TRBD2 agrees at 12 bases. CDR1 and CDR2 (germline): MGHRA, YSYEKL. The CDR3 runs to 16 residues. V lost 0 bases, J lost 10 bases, and 7 bases stayed unmatched. Written as DNA, the CDR3 is TGCGCCAGCAGCCAAGATTCGCTAGCGGGGGGGCACGAGCAGTTCTTC. Its protein is CASSQDSLAGGHEQFF.

In nucleotides, the CDR3 is TGTGCCAGCACCAAGATCAGTACAAACAATGAGCAGTTCTTC. Amino acid sequence: CASTKISTNNEQFF. The chain has TRBV5-5 and TRBJ2-1; no firm D call. The germline V and J ends were trimmed by 6 bases and 5 bases, with 15 bases remaining between them. The CDR3 sequence is 14 residues long. Germline V gene lookup returns CDR1 SGHKS and CDR2 YYEKEE (reference sequence).

This sequence joins TRBV21-1 and TRBJ2-5; no check of the table's D call, TRBD2, against the DNA was made. TRBV21-1 is labeled a pseudogene. The CDR3 spans 17 residues. The CDR3 nucleotides read TGTGCCAGCAGCAAAGCTGACCACGGGGTGTACCAAGAGACCCAGTACTTC. Its translation is CASSKADHGVYQETQYF.

V and J are TRBV7-8 and TRBJ1-1; D not resolved. The length of the CDR3 is 14 residues. V was trimmed by 6 bases and J by 6 bases, leaving 17 bases between them. Germline V gene lookup returns CDR1 SGHVS and CDR2 FQNEAQ. CDR3 amino acids: CASRSREGGAEAFF. Written as DNA, the CDR3 is TGTGCCAGCAGGTCTAGGGAGGGTGGGGCTGAAGCTTTCTTT.

The chain employs TRBV6-6 and TRBJ1-4, with D possibly being TRBD1 (6 bases). Germline V gene data show CDR1 as MNHNY and CDR2 as SVGAGI (reference sequence). The V gene lost 3 bases and the J gene lost 5 bases, with 13 bases spanning the gap. The length of the CDR3 is 15 residues. This chain's CDR3 is CASSYTGRTNEKLFF. In nucleotides, the CDR3 is TGTGCCAGCAGTTATACAGGGAGGACGAATGAAAAACTGTTTTTT.

The chain carries TRBV7-2 and TRBJ2-7; D ambiguous. Deletions cut 3 bases from V and 3 bases from J, with 18 bases between. The length of the CDR3 is 16 residues. The germline V gene encodes CDR1 SGHTA and CDR2 FQGNSA. Written as DNA, the CDR3 is TGTGCCAGCAGCTTGTCTGCCGGGCCCAGAAACTACGAGCAGTACTTC. This codes for CASSLSAGPRNYEQYF.

V gene TRBV7-2 combines with J gene TRBJ2-1; D might be TRBD1 (6 bases). The V gene lost 4 bases and the J gene lost 6 bases, with 16 bases spanning the gap. CDR1 and CDR2 from the germline V gene are SGHTA and FQGNSA. This CDR3 comprises 15 residues. Here the CDR3 reads CASSWGLGMVNEQFF. The CDR3 nucleotides are TGTGCCAGCAGCTGGGGGCTAGGAATGGTCAATGAGCAGTTCTTC.

This sequence joins TRBV5-5 and TRBJ1-6; D gene ambiguous. The V gene lost 5 bases and the J gene lost 0 bases, with 15 bases spanning the gap. The CDR3 runs 17 residues. In germline, CDR1 is SGHKS, CDR2 YYEKEE (reference sequence). The CDR3 bases are TGTGCCAGCAGACTTTCGAACCGAGGCTCCTATAATTCACCCCTCCACTTT. Translated, it gives CASRLSNRGSYNSPLHF. Full variable domain (outside the CDR3, taken from reference TRBV5-5 and TRBJ1-6): DAGVTQSPTHLIKTRGQQVTLRCSPISGHKSVSWYQQVLGQGPQFIFQYYEKEERGRGNFPDRFSARQFPNYSSELNVNALLLGDSALYLCASRLSNRGSYNSPLHFGNGTRLTVT.

This clone was detected ten times or more. V usage is TRBV6-5 and J usage is TRBJ1-5; D ambiguous. The CDR3 is made up of 15 amino acids. Germline V lookup: CDR1 MNHEY, CDR2 SVGAGI. Trimming took off 5 bases at V and 2 bases at J, with 13 bases between the two ends. The CDR3 nucleotides are TGTGCCAGCAGTCGCCAAGGCGGAGGCAATCAGCCCCAGCATTTT. It encodes CASSRQGGGNQPQHF.

The chain combines TRBV6-1 with TRBJ2-3; 8 bases fit TRBD1. The germline V gene has CDR1 MNHNS and CDR2 SASEGT. V was clipped by 2 bases and J by 9 bases; unmatched bases: 4. The CDR3 covers 13 residues. CDR3 loop: CASSERDRTTQYF. DNA for the CDR3: TGTGCCAGCAGTGAACGGGACAGGACGACGCAGTATTTT.

V gene TRBV6-5 combines with J gene TRBJ2-7; weak D call: TRBD1 (6 bases). Germline CDR1 is MNHEY and CDR2 is SVGAGI. With 8 bases removed from V and 0 bases from J, the gap between germline ends came to 11 bases. This CDR3 has 13 amino acids. The CDR3 DNA is TGTGCCAGCGATACAGGGAGCTCCTACGAGCAGTACGTC. Translating gives CASDTGSSYEQYV.

This clone was counted once. The V gene is TRBV2, the J gene TRBJ1-2, with D possibly being TRBD1 (5 bases). V lost 11 bases and J 6 bases, leaving 25 bases between the germline ends. Germline values: CDR1 SNHLY, CDR2 FYNNEI. The CDR3 is 15 residues long. CDR3 sequence: CADRGTAEEADGYTF. CDR3 nucleotides: TGTGCCGACAGAGGAACAGCGGAGGAGGCGGATGGCTACACCTTC.

This clone has more than one count but fewer than ten. Relative to the germline gene, one junction end is altered; a read error may explain this. The rearrangement joins TRBV6-4 to TRBJ1-2; D is unresolved. The CDR3 is 16 amino acids. The germline gives CDR1 MRHNA, CDR2 SNTAGT. CDR3 in amino acids: CASSNSPKAQVYGYTF. Written as DNA, the CDR3 is TGTGCCAGCAGTAACTCCCCAAAGGCTCAAGTCTATGGCTACACCTTC.

Points on this clone: The junction and the germline gene differ at one end; a read error may be behind it. Different DNA sequences within this sample yield the same CDR3. The gene calls are TRBV6-5 and TRBJ1-5; possible D gene TRBD1, 5 bases. The CDR3 extends over 15 amino acids. CDR1 and CDR2 (germline): MNHEY, SVGAGI. In DNA form, the CDR3 reads TGTGCCAGCAGTCTCCACCAGGGAAGCAATCAGCCCCAGCATTTC. Its translation: CASSLHQGSNQPQHF.

This chain joins TRBV6-2 or TRBV6-3 and TRBJ1-1; unclear D gene. The CDR3 is 12 amino acids. Trimming cost V 5 bases and J 5 bases, with 9 bases left between them. Germline CDR1 MNHEY, CDR2 SVGEGT. The CDR3 here is CASSRFGTEAFF. In DNA form, the CDR3 reads TGTGCCAGCAGTCGATTCGGGACTGAAGCTTTCTTT.

This chain links TRBV30 with TRBJ1-1; perhaps TRBD1 as D (6 bases). With 5 bases removed from V and 4 bases from J, the gap between germline ends came to 23 bases. CDR3 length equals 16 residues. Germline lookup yields CDR1 GTSNPN and CDR2 SVGIG (reference sequence). CDR3 residues: CAWGPGHLIGPTEAFF. The CDR3 DNA sequence: TGTGCCTGGGGACCGGGACACCTAATAGGGCCCACTGAAGCTTTCTTT.